This record looks at one T cell receptor (beta chain) sequence and its context. Its antigen is as yet unknown. Sequencing was performed with immunoSEQ multiplex PCR; in TCRdb, only in-frame clones are kept and a portion is missing. The repertoire has about 190,000 clones, around 94% of them found once; the top ten carry over 1%. The data stem from a study of T cell responses to AZD1222 COVID-19 vaccine. General study findings and limits: Donors in the cohort were predominantly white British and more often female, and clonal diversity was possibly underestimated.

V lost 3 bases, J lost 4 bases, and 12 bases lay in between. This CDR3 has 15 residues. Germline V CDR1 and CDR2: SGHAT, FQNNGV. The origin of this receptor is an adult in good health. This rearrangement joins TRBV11-2 to TRBJ1-4; D unclear. Specimen: peripheral blood, collected on day 0 of AZD1222 vaccination. The CDR3 DNA sequence: TGTGCCAGCAGCTTGGGTGCGAGCTTTAATGAAAAACTGTTTTTT. Its translation is CASSLGASFNEKLFF.